This T cell receptor (beta chain) was documented in a study of Ad26.COV2.S vaccination and SARS-CoV-2 variants. Study-level results: Vaccine and placebo recipients had comparable breadth of non-spike TCRs.

The V gene's germline CDR1 is LGHNA and CDR2 YNFKEQ. The V gene lost 0 bases and the J gene lost 0 bases, with 8 bases spanning the gap. This CDR3 is 16 amino acids long. Regarding this clone: The antigen is undetermined.

Generated by immunoSEQ multiplex PCR, the TCRdb table keeps only in-frame clones and is missing some. The sample records 300,000 to 400,000 clones, about nine tenths being singletons. The treatment denotes: some 20 received Ad26.COV2.S at low or high dose, single or two shots; five or six received placebo; per-sample allocation not given. Sampling happened 63 days after the first vaccine or placebo injection. This sample comprised peripheral blood, obtained in a trial of Ad26.COV2.S vaccine versus placebo. This chain links TRBV4-2 with TRBJ2-2; D uncertain. The TCR originated in a person aged 18 to 59 who received the Ad26.COV2.S COVID-19 vaccine or a placebo. DNA for the CDR3: TGTGCCAGCAGCCAAGAGCTGGGTACGAACACCGGGGAGCTGTTTTTT. This codes for CASSQELGTNTGELFF.